A selection of T cell receptor beta chains follows, all from one sample in a study of vaccination and CD4 T cells after COVID-19. These receptors lack a known antigen. TCRdb re-called the PCR reads with MiXCR, one entry per CDR3 protein. The data show 13,000 to 15,000 distinct CDR3 sequences, with around 45% seen just once and about 8% held by the top ten. Sequenced: CD4+ T cells from blood, cultured in vitro. Source of these receptors: a human donor who had recovered from COVID-19. The CDR3 runs from the conserved cysteine through the conserved F or W. The D gene is left open where the match is weak. A row's size may be missing; if present it is once, few, many or a size class.

TGTGCCAGCAGTACGGACAGCACTGAAGCTTTCTTT,CASSTDSTEAFF,TRBJ1-1,TRBV7-2,.,.
TGTGCCAGCAGCCCCTGGGACAGGGTACCCAACTATGGCTACACCTTC,CASSPWDRVPNYGYTF,TRBJ1-2,TRBV7-9,TRBD1,few
TGCGCCAGCAAACTGGGGGGTGGTATCACTGAAGCTTTCTTT,CASKLGGGITEAFF,TRBJ1-1,TRBV5-1,.,.
TGTGCCAGCAGCTTAGTTGCAGATGAAAAACTGTTTTTT,CASSLVADEKLFF,TRBJ1-4,TRBV7-2,.,.
TGTGCCAGAAGCACCCCCCGTCGGGGAAGTTATTTCCGCTACACCTTC,CARSTPRRGSYFRYTF,TRBJ1-2,TRBV5-3,.,.
TGTGCCAGCTCACCAAGGACTAGCGGGAAGGATGAGCAGTTCTTC,CASSPRTSGKDEQFF,TRBJ2-1,TRBV18,TRBD2,few
TGTGCCAGCAGCCAAGCTCTCCAGGGGGCGACTTCACCCCTCCACTTT,CASSQALQGATSPLHF,TRBJ1-6,TRBV4-2,TRBD1,.
TGTGCCAGCTCTCGAGACGGCGGAGAAGCTTTCTTT,CASSRDGGEAFF,TRBJ1-1,TRBV7-6,.,.
TGTGCCAGCAGCCCCTCGACAGAATCCTATGGCTACACCTTC,CASSPSTESYGYTF,TRBJ1-2,TRBV4-2,.,.
TGCAGTGTAAACTCCTGGGACAGGGAGACAGATACGCAGTATTTT,CSVNSWDRETDTQYF,TRBJ2-3,TRBV20-1,TRBD1,.
TGTGCCAGAAGCCCGTACAGGGGCGACACTGAAGCTTTCTTT,CARSPYRGDTEAFF,TRBJ1-1,TRBV19,TRBD1,medium-sized
TGCAGTGCTAGAGATCTTCTAGCGGGATTTTCTCTTGAGCAGTTCTTC,CSARDLLAGFSLEQFF,TRBJ2-1,TRBV20-1,TRBD2,few
TGCAGTGCTAGAGATTCTGTACAGGCTACCTACGAGCAGTACTTC,CSARDSVQATYEQYF,TRBJ2-7,TRBV20-1,.,few
TGCAGTGCCCTCGCGCTGTACAGGGACGGCTACACCTTC,CSALALYRDGYTF,TRBJ1-2,TRBV20-1,.,.
TGCAGTGCTTCGGAAGCAACCGGGACTAGCGTTGGGTTTGAGACCCAGTACTTC,CSASEATGTSVGFETQYF,TRBJ2-5,TRBV20-1,TRBD2,few
TGCAGCGTTGTACAATCCAACCTCATGAACACTGAAGCTTTCTTT,CSVVQSNLMNTEAFF,TRBJ1-1,TRBV29-1,.,.
TGTGCCAGCAGACGCGACCCAGGGGGCGGGTCACCCCTCCACTTT,CASRRDPGGGSPLHF,TRBJ1-6,TRBV6-1,TRBD1,few
TGTGCCAGCAGGTCTACGTCTGTCGATGGCTACACCTTC,CASRSTSVDGYTF,TRBJ1-2,TRBV6-1,.,few
TGTGCCAGCAGGGCGGGACTAGCGGCATACTACGAGCAGTACTTC,CASRAGLAAYYEQYF,TRBJ2-7,TRBV6-1,TRBD2,.
TGTGCCAGCAGTCCTGACATCGGAGTAATCACCGGGGAGCTGTTTTTT,CASSPDIGVITGELFF,TRBJ2-2,TRBV6-1,.,few
TGTGCCACCAGTGCCCCTGCGCGAGGCAATGAGCAGTTCTTC,CATSAPARGNEQFF,TRBJ2-1,TRBV24-1,.,few
TGCAGCGTTGAGGAGCTCAGGGGGAGAGAAAACACCATATATTTT,CSVEELRGRENTIYF,TRBJ1-3,TRBV29-1,TRBD1,.
TGTGCCAGCAGTTACACCCGGGACAGGGGTTACAATGAGCAGTTCTTC,CASSYTRDRGYNEQFF,TRBJ2-1,TRBV6-5,TRBD1,.
TGTGCCAGCAGTTCAACCGGGACTAGCGGGCCACATCCCTCCTACGAGCAGTACTTC,CASSSTGTSGPHPSYEQYF,TRBJ2-7,TRBV6-5,TRBD2,.
TGTGCCAGTAGCCCCACAGGGAATTCGGACTATGGCTACACCTTC,CASSPTGNSDYGYTF,TRBJ1-2,TRBV19,.,few
TGTGCCAGCACCGAGGGACCGAGTATTGGCGGGAATGAGCAGTTCTTC,CASTEGPSIGGNEQFF,TRBJ2-1,TRBV9,.,.
TGTGCCAGCAGCTTGGGGGGATTTGGCAATCAGCCCCAGCATTTT,CASSLGGFGNQPQHF,TRBJ1-5,TRBV5-8,.,.
TGCGCCAGCAGCTTGGAATGGGGGACTAATTCACCCCTCCACTTT,CASSLEWGTNSPLHF,TRBJ1-6,TRBV5-1,.,.
TGTGCCAGCAGCCCCGCCCGGGTCGGCTCACCCCTCCACTTT,CASSPARVGSPLHF,TRBJ1-6,TRBV28,.,.
TGTGCTAGCAGCTTAGAAGGGGTCACCCAGTACTTC,CASSLEGVTQYF,TRBJ2-5,TRBV7-7,.,.
TGTGCCAGCAGTTCGGAAGCCAGGAACACTGAAGCTTTCTTT,CASSSEARNTEAFF,TRBJ1-1,TRBV2,.,few
TGCAGTGCTACCGACAGGGCCAGCAATCAGCCCCAGCATTTT,CSATDRASNQPQHF,TRBJ1-5,TRBV20-1,TRBD1,.
TGTGCCAGCCGCCAGGGTTCCCAGCCCCAGCATTTT,CASRQGSQPQHF,TRBJ1-5,TRBV3-1,.,.
TGTGCCAGTAGCCCCGGGCCGGGGTCCCCAGAATATGGCTACACCTTC,CASSPGPGSPEYGYTF,TRBJ1-2,TRBV19,.,few
TGTGCCAGCAGCCTAGACAGTATCAATCAGCCCCAGCATTTT,CASSLDSINQPQHF,TRBJ1-5,TRBV6-1,.,few
TGTGCCAGCAGCTTAAATCGAGTGTTGAACACTGAAGCTTTCTTT,CASSLNRVLNTEAFF,TRBJ1-1,TRBV7-8,.,.
TGCAGTGCTAGAGATCCAGGGGGCCGCCTCTCCTATAATTCACCCCTCCACTTT,CSARDPGGRLSYNSPLHF,TRBJ1-6,TRBV20-1,TRBD1,once